The clone carrying this TCR beta chain was seen repeatedly, ten times or more. Its antigen is currently unknown. Germline CDR1 reads MNHNY; CDR2 reads SVGAGI (reference sequence). The CDR3 totals 12 residues. Deletions cut 6 bases from V and 5 bases from J, with 10 bases between. These data are taken from a study of early T cells in non-severe SARS-CoV-2 infection. Study at large: Sequenced bulk RNA came from whole blood that was unsorted, and chains were unpaired. Findings and caveats of the study: VDJdb-based matching was biased toward anti-spike CD8 responses and missed private and CD4 specificities.

Each cDNA molecule carried a unique molecular identifier. TCRdb analysed the 5' RACE reads with MiXCR anew, one entry per CDR3 protein. The table lists about 98,000 distinct CDR3 sequences, around 13% of them singletons. The clonotype originates from an adult who was a healthcare worker with PCR-confirmed SARS-CoV-2 infection or an uninfected control (not recorded which). The rearrangement links TRBV6-6 to TRBJ2-5; no definite D call. Specimen: whole blood. This CDR3 is CASRISGETQYF. DNA for the CDR3: TGTGCCAGCAGAATAAGTGGGGAGACCCAGTACTTC.